The clone carrying this T cell receptor (beta chain) was recorded a few times. No antigen is known for it. Isolated RNA was reverse transcribed in full, so expressed TCRB transcripts were sequenced. Sequencing used immunoSEQ multiplex PCR; TCRdb keeps in-frame clones, though not all of them. The sample yields 300,000 to 350,000 clones, around 9.3% seen once. The entry originates in a study of beta chain features in type 1 diabetes. Across the whole study: Patients looked much like healthy donors when it came to age, gender and cell yields. General study points: The naive, central memory and Treg TCRB repertoires showed an apparent similarity that was greater among patients than among healthy donors. People with Type 1 diabetes carried modestly yet significantly shorter TCRB CDR3s in all four CD4+ subsets.

This CDR3 spans 12 amino acids. Germline V CDR1 and CDR2: PRHDT, FYEKMQ (reference sequence). Trimming removed 5 bases from V and 9 bases from J; junction bases left unmatched: 3. Sequenced input: central memory CD4+ T cells from blood. The origin of this receptor is a man younger than 40 with type 1 diabetes. The chain carries TRBV13 and TRBJ2-1, with 8 bases identical to TRBD2. CDR3 DNA: TGTGCCAGCAGCCCCCTAGCGGGTGAGCAGTTCTTC. Protein product: CASSPLAGEQFF.